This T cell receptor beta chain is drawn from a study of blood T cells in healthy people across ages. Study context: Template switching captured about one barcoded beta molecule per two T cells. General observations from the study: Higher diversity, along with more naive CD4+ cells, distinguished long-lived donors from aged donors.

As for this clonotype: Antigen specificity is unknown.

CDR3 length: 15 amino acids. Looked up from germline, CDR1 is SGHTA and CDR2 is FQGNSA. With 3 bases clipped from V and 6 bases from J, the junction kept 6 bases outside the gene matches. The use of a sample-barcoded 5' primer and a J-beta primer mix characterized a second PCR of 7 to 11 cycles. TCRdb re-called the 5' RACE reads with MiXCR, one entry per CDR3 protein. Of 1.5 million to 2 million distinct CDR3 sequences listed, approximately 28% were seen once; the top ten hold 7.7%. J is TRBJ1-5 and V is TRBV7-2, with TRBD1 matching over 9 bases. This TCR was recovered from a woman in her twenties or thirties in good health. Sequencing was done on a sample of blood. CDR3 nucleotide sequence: TGTGCCAGCAGCTTGGGACAGGGTACTTTTCAGCCCCAGCATTTT. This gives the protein CASSLGQGTFQPQHF.